The 25 T cell receptor beta chains in this list originate from one sample, sequenced in a study of blood T cell repertoires in COVID-19. Data came from immunoSEQ multiplex PCR; TCRdb stores just in-frame clones and leaves some out. The table includes 100,000 or so clones, 75% to 90% detected once. Sample: peripheral blood. The source of these receptors is a human donor in a cohort sampled during active COVID-19.

The rearrangement links TRBV28 to TRBJ1-3; weak D call: TRBD1 (6 bases). From germline, CDR1 is MDHEN and CDR2 SYDVKM. The CDR3 is 13 residues long. V was trimmed by 5 bases and J by 4 bases, leaving 9 bases between them. CDR3 residues: CASSADRGNTIYF. The CDR3 DNA sequence: TGTGCCAGCAGTGCCGACAGGGGAAACACCATATATTTT.

The J gene is TRBJ2-7, the V gene TRBV3-1 (or the pseudogene TRBV3-2); 8 bases line up with TRBD2. The trim removed 1 base at V and 7 bases at J, leaving 24 bases unmatched. This CDR3 has 20 amino acids. The V gene's germline CDR1 is LGHDT and CDR2 YNNKEL (reference sequence). The CDR3 region is CASSQGLPTLAGLIAEEQYF. For the CDR3, the DNA is TGTGCCAGCAGCCAAGGCCTACCAACTTTAGCGGGATTGATCGCGGAAGAGCAGTACTTC.

This rearrangement joins TRBV30 to TRBJ2-1, with D possibly matching TRBD1 (6 bases). V lost 1 base, J lost 16 bases, and 17 bases lay in between. Per germline, CDR1 GTSNPN and CDR2 SVGIG (reference sequence). The CDR3 extends over 12 amino acids. CDR3 loop: CAWSATTGRHFF. The CDR3 DNA follows: TGTGCCTGGAGTGCAACGACAGGTCGGCATTTCTTC.

This chain links TRBV5-6 with TRBJ2-6; D is perhaps TRBD1 (5 bases). Germline CDR1 SGHDT, CDR2 YYEEEE. The CDR3 sequence is 18 residues long. The germline V and J ends were trimmed by 4 bases and 1 base, with 18 bases remaining between them. The CDR3 is CASSRWSAGWSGANVLTF. The DNA of the CDR3 is TGTGCCAGCAGCCGTTGGTCGGCAGGGTGGTCTGGGGCCAACGTCCTGACTTTC.

The V and J genes are TRBV28 and TRBJ1-3; 7 bases agree with TRBD1. There are 16 residues in the CDR3. Germline V gene lookup returns CDR1 MDHEN and CDR2 SYDVKM. Trimming took 6 bases from V and 0 from J; bases not matched to a gene: 8. DNA of the CDR3: TGTGCCAGCAGGACAGGGAGCAGCCTCTCTGGAAACACCATATATTTT. Its translation is CASRTGSSLSGNTIYF.

V is TRBV6-2 or TRBV6-3 and J is TRBJ1-1, with D uncertain. CDR3 length: 14 residues. CDR1 is MNHEY, CDR2 SVGEGT, per germline. V gave up 2 bases and J gave up 5 bases, with 12 bases separating them. CDR3 in amino acids: CASSYRAGGTEAFF. The DNA of the CDR3 is TGTGCCAGCAGTTACCGTGCAGGAGGGACTGAAGCTTTCTTT.

V gene TRBV7-8 combines with J gene TRBJ2-7; 11 bases fit TRBD1. The CDR3 length is 15 residues. Unmatched junction bases numbered 6, after V lost 5 bases and J lost 3 bases. CDR1 is SGHVS, CDR2 FQNEAQ, per germline. The CDR3, as DNA: TGTGCCAGCAGCCTCGGGACAGGGGGATACTACGAGCAGTACTTC. Its translation is CASSLGTGGYYEQYF.

This clone turned up a few times. V gene TRBV2 combines with J gene TRBJ2-2; D call uncertain. The CDR3 contains 12 residues. V dropped 8 bases and J dropped 3 bases, with 7 bases sitting between them. Germline V gene data show CDR1 as SNHLY and CDR2 as FYNNEI. The CDR3 DNA is TGTGCCAGCTCTTCAGACACCGGGGAGCTGTTTTTT. It specifies CASSSDTGELFF.

This rearrangement joins TRBV6-5 to TRBJ1-1; 8 bases are a match to TRBD1. The germline V gene encodes CDR1 MNHEY and CDR2 SVGAGI. The CDR3 consists of 16 residues. V gave up 1 base and J gave up 5 bases; unmatched junction bases: 9. CDR3 nucleotide sequence: TGTGCCAGCAGTTACTATACAGGGGGACTTCGGACTGAAGCTTTCTTT. Translation: CASSYYTGGLRTEAFF.

The rearrangement joins TRBV12-3 or TRBV12-4 to TRBJ1-4; unclear D gene. The CDR3 covers 13 residues. The V end lost 5 bases, the J end lost 8 bases, and 12 bases lay between the germline ends. CDR3 loop: CASSILGREKLFF. CDR3 coding DNA: TGTGCCAGCAGTATCCTCGGGAGGGAAAAACTGTTTTTT.

The CDR3 bases are TGCGCCAGCAGCCCCGAACCACAGGGGGTAGCCGGGGAGCTGTTTTTT. Its protein is CASSPEPQGVAGELFF. This chain uses TRBV4-1 with TRBJ2-2, with 8 bases matching TRBD1. The CDR3 is 16 residues long. Germline CDR1 is MGHRA and CDR2 is YSYEKL. Losses at the gene ends were 4 bases for V and 6 bases for J; bases not matched to a gene: 10.

V is TRBV6-1 and J is TRBJ1-5, with 7 bases that match TRBD1. Germline V gene lookup returns CDR1 MNHNS and CDR2 SASEGT. This CDR3 has 15 residues. Trimming took 1 base from V and 2 from J; bases not matched to a gene: 2. The CDR3 is CASSEGTGRNQPQHF. DNA for the CDR3: TGTGCCAGCAGTGAAGGGACAGGCCGCAATCAGCCCCAGCATTTT.

This clone was picked up a small number of times. The chain employs TRBV30 and TRBJ1-2; 7 positions match TRBD1. The CDR3 is 17 amino acids. The germline V gene has CDR1 GTSNPN and CDR2 SVGIG (reference sequence). The trim removed 1 base at V and 1 base at J, leaving 12 bases unmatched. CDR3 nucleotide sequence: TGTGCCTGGAGTGCCACCGTGACAGGGAATTTTAACTATGGCTACACCTTC. Amino acids: CAWSATVTGNFNYGYTF.

V gene TRBV6-6 combines with J gene TRBJ2-1; D not certain. V lost 6 bases and J lost 7, with 4 bases in between. Looked up from germline, CDR1 is MNHNY and CDR2 is SVGAGI (reference sequence). The CDR3 length is 10 residues. Here the CDR3 reads CASRENEQFF. DNA of the CDR3: TGTGCCAGCAGGGAGAATGAGCAGTTCTTC.

J is TRBJ2-3 and V is TRBV7-2; no reliable D call. Germline V CDR1 and CDR2: SGHTA, FQGNSA. Trimming cost V 3 bases and J 6 bases, with 7 bases left between them. This CDR3 has 12 amino acids. The CDR3 region has the DNA TGTGCCAGCAGCTTCCTCTCTGATACGCAGTATTTT. Encoded protein: CASSFLSDTQYF.

This chain connects TRBV28 to TRBJ2-1; 7 positions match TRBD2. This CDR3 has 14 residues. Germline assignment: CDR1 MDHEN and CDR2 SYDVKM. After removal of 6 bases from V and 7 bases from J, the junction contained 9 bases not matched to a gene. CDR3 nucleotide sequence: TGTGCCAGCAGCCCCGACTGGCGGGGGAATGAGCAGTTCTTC. Translation: CASSPDWRGNEQFF.

The V call is TRBV4-2, the J call TRBJ2-7, with D possibly being TRBD1 (5 bases). V lost 0 bases and J lost 5, with 20 bases in between. Germline V gives CDR1 LGHNA, CDR2 YNFKEQ. This CDR3 has 17 residues. The DNA for the CDR3 is TGTGCCAGCAGCCAAGAACTCCCACAGGCAATACAGCACGAGCAGTACTTC. This gives the protein CASSQELPQAIQHEQYF.

The chain is built from TRBV18 and TRBJ1-4, with a possible D match to TRBD1 (6 bases). Germline lookup yields CDR1 KGHSH and CDR2 LQKENI. The CDR3 is made up of 14 amino acids. V shed 4 bases and J shed 8 bases, with 14 bases lying between them. DNA for the CDR3: TGTGCCAGCTCACGCGGCAGGGGCGACGAAAAACTGTTTTTT. Translated: CASSRGRGDEKLFF.

For the CDR3, the DNA is TGTGCCAGCACCCCGGGGGGAGTTAGGAACACTGAAGCTTTCTTT. Its protein is CASTPGGVRNTEAFF. The rearrangement joins TRBV7-9 to TRBJ1-1, with D perhaps matching TRBD1 (5 bases). The V gene lost 7 bases and the J gene lost 1 base, with 16 bases spanning the gap. Germline V gene data show CDR1 as SEHNR and CDR2 as FQNEAQ (reference sequence). This CDR3 region has 15 residues.

This sequence joins TRBV9 and TRBJ2-1; D not resolved. The germline V gene encodes CDR1 SGDLS and CDR2 YYNGEE. This CDR3 region has 12 residues. V gave up 3 bases and J gave up 9 bases, with 10 bases separating them. In nucleotides, the CDR3 is TGTGCCAGCAGCGGCCCGAGTGGTGAGCAGTTCTTC. It is translated as CASSGPSGEQFF.

This chain joins TRBV15 and TRBJ1-5; no reliable D call. V gave up 0 bases and J gave up 7 bases, with 7 bases separating them. CDR1 LNHNV and CDR2 YYDKDF come from the germline V gene (reference sequence). The CDR3 contains 13 residues. As DNA, the CDR3 is TGTGCCACCAGCAGAGATGGAGGGCAGCCCCAGCATTTT. This translates into CATSRDGGQPQHF.

In its sample, this clone was seen a few times. The V call is TRBV5-1, the J call TRBJ2-7; D remains ambiguous. This CDR3 spans 13 amino acids. V was shortened by 7 bases and J by 0 bases, with 11 bases between the two germline ends. The germline CDR1 and CDR2 sequences are SGHRS and YFSETQ. As DNA, the CDR3 is TGCGCCAGCCTAAACCCGAGCTCCTACGAGCAGTACTTC. This translates into CASLNPSSYEQYF.

The CDR3 here is CASSPRRGLDTGELFF. Written as DNA, the CDR3 is TGTGCCAGCAGCCCTCGGAGGGGGCTGGACACCGGGGAGCTGTTTTTT. The chain uses TRBV6-6 and TRBJ2-2; weak D call: TRBD1 (7 bases). The CDR3 contains 16 residues. CDR1 is MNHNY, CDR2 SVGAGI, per germline (reference sequence). V was cut by 6 bases and J by 3 bases, with 17 bases left in between.

The V gene is TRBV24-1, the J gene TRBJ1-5, with 7 bases aligning to TRBD1. Germline CDR1 is KGHDR and CDR2 is SFDVKD. The length of the CDR3 is 17 residues. The ends lost 4 bases at V and 2 bases at J; junction bases unmatched: 10. CDR3 protein: CATSDPSTGDGNQPQHF. Written as DNA, the CDR3 is TGTGCCACCAGTGACCCGTCCACAGGGGACGGCAATCAGCCCCAGCATTTT.

The chain has TRBV27 and TRBJ2-5; maybe TRBD1 (6 bases). The CDR3 runs 15 residues. The germline gives CDR1 MNHEY, CDR2 SMNVEV (reference sequence). The V and J ends lost 5 bases and 4 bases respectively, with 17 bases between them. The CDR3, as DNA: TGTGCCAGCAGTACCCTGTCAGGGGTAGGAGAGACCCAGTACTTC. Amino acid sequence: CASSTLSGVGETQYF.